Sequencing of this T cell receptor beta chain was carried out in a study of cytomegalovirus exposure and HLA in healthy donors. From germline, CDR1 is SGDLS and CDR2 YYNGEE. The CDR3 is 15 residues long. Trimming cost V 3 bases and J 2 bases; bases outside gene matches: 8. This PCR relied on a set of 60 Vbeta primers and 13 Jbeta primers. As handled by the study authors: Later, an analysis found 80 million or so unique TCR beta chains, and approximately 10 million of these were shared. Sequencing used immunoSEQ multiplex PCR; TCRdb keeps in-frame clones, though not all of them. Clonal size and the V and J genes are those of that table, whereas D and trimming came from the DNA. The table records under 200,000 clones, around 90% of them present only once.

The receptor was derived from a woman between 25 and 40 years old in good health and CMV-seronegative. The sample was PBMCs. J is TRBJ2-7 and V is TRBV9; 7 nucleotides match TRBD2. The CDR3 DNA is TGTGCCAGCAGCGGGGGGGGGACCATGACCTACGAGCAGTACTTC. Translating gives CASSGGGTMTYEQYF.